The 27 T cell receptor beta chains below come from one sample, sequenced in a study of blood T cell repertoires in COVID-19. TCRdb's table, derived via immunoSEQ multiplex PCR, lists solely in-frame clones and lacks some. The sample holds 250,000 to 350,000 clones, about 85% seen once. Sequencing used PBMCs or T cells enriched from blood (not recorded which). Receptors originate from a woman aged 30 to 39 who had recovered from COVID-19.

V gene TRBV2 combines with J gene TRBJ1-2; perhaps TRBD1 as D (6 bases). The CDR3 is made up of 15 amino acids. V was pared by 6 bases and J by 4 bases, with 18 bases between. Germline CDR1 reads SNHLY; CDR2 reads FYNNEI. CDR3 sequence reads: CASSRGSGAIYGYTF. The DNA of the CDR3 is TGTGCCAGCAGCAGAGGGTCAGGGGCTATCTATGGCTACACCTTC.

This clone has only one observation. This chain joins TRBV6-5 and TRBJ1-2, with 7 bases that match TRBD1. Germline V gene data show CDR1 as MNHEY and CDR2 as SVGAGI. This CDR3 contains 15 residues. V shed 7 bases and J 3 bases; nucleotides not matched to a gene: 11. The CDR3 spells CASTERQGVYYGYTF. The DNA of the CDR3 is TGTGCCAGCACCGAAAGACAGGGAGTATACTATGGCTACACCTTC.

The rearrangement joins TRBV7-8 to TRBJ2-2, with no clear D. Trimming left V 5 bases short and J 0 bases short, with 16 bases between. This CDR3 is 17 amino acids long. Germline-derived CDR1 and CDR2 are SGHVS and FQNEAQ. The CDR3 region has the DNA TGTGCCAGCAGCCCTTATTTCCCTAGTACGAACACCGGGGAGCTGTTTTTT. This encodes CASSPYFPSTNTGELFF. Using reference TRBV7-8 and TRBJ2-2 for the parts outside the CDR3, the full variable domain is GAGVSQSPRYKVAKRGQDVALRCDPISGHVSLFWYQQALGQGPEFLTYFQNEAQLDKSGLPSDRFFAERPEGSVSTLKIQRTQQEDSAVYLCASSPYFPSTNTGELFFGEGSRLTVL.

This sequence joins TRBV7-2 and TRBJ2-5; TRBD2 agrees at 8 bases. This CDR3 contains 14 residues. Trimming cost V 3 bases and J 5 bases; bases outside gene matches: 5. Germline V gene sequence: CDR1 SGHTA, CDR2 FQGNSA. DNA of the CDR3: TGTGCCAGCAGCTTCCCGGGGGGGCTCGAGACCCAGTACTTC. Its protein is CASSFPGGLETQYF. The entire variable domain, with the rest obtained from reference TRBV7-2 and TRBJ2-5, is as follows: GAGVSQSPSNKVTEKGKDVELRCDPISGHTALYWYRQSLGQGLEFLIYFQGNSAPDKSGLPSDRFSAERTGGSVSTLTIQRTQQEDSAVYLCASSFPGGLETQYFGPGTRLLVL.

The chain is built from TRBV9 and TRBJ2-7, with D perhaps matching TRBD2 (6 bases). CDR1 is SGDLS and CDR2 is YYNGEE in the germline V gene. The CDR3 has 14 amino acids. V lost 3 bases to trimming and J lost 1 base, with 11 bases between them. CDR3 sequence (DNA): TGTGCCAGCAGCGCCACCGGGGGATCCTACGAGCAGTACTTC. It encodes CASSATGGSYEQYF.

The chain is built from TRBV7-3 and TRBJ2-1; the D is unclear. Germline V lookup: CDR1 SGHTA, CDR2 FQGTGA. Deletions cut 1 base from V and 8 bases from J, with 9 bases between. CDR3 length equals 13 residues. The CDR3 reads CASSLIRRDEQFF. For the CDR3, the DNA is TGTGCCAGCAGCTTAATACGCCGGGATGAGCAGTTCTTC.

The genes are TRBV9 and TRBJ1-2; no clear D gene. The CDR3 has 11 residues. Trimming pared 3 bases from V and 13 bases from J, leaving 13 bases between. Germline loops: CDR1 SGDLS, CDR2 YYNGEE. CDR3 coding DNA: TGTGCCAGCAGCGCCGGCGACAAGGCCACCTTC. It encodes CASSAGDKATF.

This clone occurred a few times. The CDR3 nucleotides read TGTGCCAGTAGTATACCTCCTGGACAGGGGCACGGCTACACCTTC. It translates to CASSIPPGQGHGYTF. This chain uses TRBV19 with TRBJ1-2; 9 positions agree with TRBD1. Germline V gene sequence: CDR1 LNHDA, CDR2 SQIVND (reference sequence). CDR3 size: 15 residues. The V and J ends lost 2 bases and 8 bases, in that order; junction bases with no gene match: 9.

The DNA for the CDR3 is TGTGCCAGCAGCCAAGATACTGGACAGGGCCGTTATGGCTACACCTTC. This encodes CASSQDTGQGRYGYTF. The chain couples TRBV4-2 to TRBJ1-2; TRBD1 agrees at 8 bases. After removal of 0 bases from V and 5 bases from J, the junction contained 8 bases not matched to a gene. There are 16 residues in the CDR3. From germline, CDR1 is LGHNA and CDR2 YNFKEQ.

The chain couples TRBV9 to TRBJ2-7; 7 positions match TRBD1. V shed 4 bases, J shed 3 bases, and the junction held 7 bases outside the gene matches. The CDR3 spans 14 residues. The germline CDR1 and CDR2 sequences are SGDLS and YYNGEE. The CDR3: CASSIGQEIYEQYF. CDR3 bases: TGTGCCAGCAGCATTGGACAGGAGATCTACGAGCAGTACTTC.

The genes are TRBV11-2 and TRBJ1-2; D might be TRBD1 (5 bases). The CDR3 has 13 residues. Germline V gene data show CDR1 as SGHAT and CDR2 as FQNNGV. V was trimmed by 1 base and J by 4 bases, leaving 7 bases between them. CDR3 residues: CASSLVDSYGYTF. The CDR3 nucleotides read TGTGCCAGCAGCTTAGTCGACAGCTATGGCTACACCTTC. The full variable domain, its missing parts supplied by reference TRBV11-2 and TRBJ1-2, is EAGVAQSPRYKIIEKRQSVAFWCNPISGHATLYWYQQILGQGPKLLIQFQNNGVVDDSQLPKDRFSAERLKGVDSTLKIQPAKLEDSAVYLCASSLVDSYGYTFGSGTRLTVV.

The V and J genes are TRBV7-2 and TRBJ1-5; D might be TRBD1 (6 bases). The V end lost 5 bases, the J end lost 7 bases, and 18 bases lay between the germline ends. This CDR3 contains 15 residues. Germline V CDR1 and CDR2: SGHTA, FQGNSA. The CDR3 nucleotides are TGTGCCAGCAGCGTAGACAGGCTTGGGGTCCAGCCCCAGCATTTT. Translated, it gives CASSVDRLGVQPQHF.

The chain recombines TRBV2 with TRBJ2-4; D call uncertain. The germline V and J ends were trimmed by 3 bases and 0 bases, with 3 bases remaining between them. CDR3 length: 13 amino acids. Looked up from germline, CDR1 is SNHLY and CDR2 is FYNNEI. The CDR3 region has the DNA TGTGCCAGCAGTGAGAGAGCCAAAAACATTCAGTACTTC. Protein product: CASSERAKNIQYF.

This chain uses TRBV3-1 (or the pseudogene TRBV3-2) with TRBJ2-1, with 8 bases that match TRBD2. The V segment lost 6 bases and the J segment 11 bases; nucleotides outside the gene matches: 12. Germline V gene data show CDR1 as LGHDT and CDR2 as YNNKEL (reference sequence). This CDR3 has 14 residues. This chain's CDR3 is CASRLTSEGQKQFF. CDR3 coding DNA: TGTGCCAGCAGGCTGACTAGCGAGGGTCAAAAGCAGTTCTTC.

This chain uses TRBV9 with TRBJ2-1; TRBD2 might be the D (6 bases). V was clipped by 0 bases and J by 9 bases, with 16 bases between them. This CDR3 contains 15 residues. Germline values: CDR1 SGDLS, CDR2 YYNGEE. CDR3 in amino acids: CASSVGSSWEVEQFF. The CDR3 nucleotides are TGTGCCAGCAGCGTAGGGTCTAGCTGGGAGGTTGAGCAGTTCTTC.

The chain joins TRBV6-5 to TRBJ1-6; D is undetermined. This CDR3 has 13 residues. Germline CDR1 and CDR2: MNHEY and SVGAGI. V dropped 6 bases and J dropped 7 bases, with 10 bases sitting between them. This chain's CDR3 is CASSRLRNSPLHF. The CDR3 DNA reads as TGTGCCAGCAGCCGCCTGAGGAATTCACCCCTCCACTTT.

This clone is a singleton in its sample. The chain has TRBV7-8 and TRBJ2-5; 7 nucleotides match TRBD1. Unmatched junction bases numbered 5, after V lost 5 bases and J lost 5 bases. Germline CDR1 is SGHVS and CDR2 is FQNEAQ. The CDR3 runs to 13 residues. The CDR3 protein is CASSRGQGETQYF. CDR3 coding DNA: TGTGCCAGCAGCAGGGGGCAGGGGGAGACCCAGTACTTC.

This chain connects TRBV6-5 to TRBJ1-6, with no clear D. The CDR3 spans 13 residues. Per the germline V gene, CDR1 is MNHEY and CDR2 is SVGAGI. Trimming cost V 6 bases and J 9 bases, with 12 bases left between them. DNA for the CDR3: TGTGCCAGCAGGCCTCAGGAGGTTTCACCCCTCCACTTT. Amino acids: CASRPQEVSPLHF.

The chain uses TRBV7-3 and TRBJ1-6; 10 nucleotides line up with TRBD1. The length of the CDR3 is 15 residues. The junction had 4 bases not matched to a gene; V was cut back by 2 bases and J by 9 bases. The V gene's germline CDR1 is SGHTA and CDR2 FQGTGA. CDR3 DNA sequence: TGTGCCAGCAGCTTACTGACAGGGGGCGGTTCACCCCTCCACTTT. Protein: CASSLLTGGGSPLHF.

The V and J genes are TRBV30 and TRBJ2-3, with D hard to call. Germline V gives CDR1 GTSNPN, CDR2 SVGIG (reference sequence). This CDR3 has 11 amino acids. V was pared by 3 bases and J by 4 bases, with 5 bases between. The CDR3 sequence: CAWSKPDTQYF. Written as DNA, the CDR3 is TGTGCCTGGAGCAAGCCAGATACGCAGTATTTT.

This rearrangement joins TRBV3-1 (or the pseudogene TRBV3-2) to TRBJ2-7; 7 bases agree with TRBD1. The germline V gene has CDR1 LGHDT and CDR2 YNNKEL (reference sequence). V dropped 6 bases and J dropped 0; count of bases not matched to a gene: 14. This CDR3 has 17 amino acids. CDR3: CASSSGLLGGSSYEQYF. CDR3 nucleotides: TGTGCCAGCAGTTCCGGCCTCTTAGGGGGCAGCTCCTACGAGCAGTACTTC.

This rearrangement joins TRBV19 to TRBJ2-3; tentative D call: TRBD2 (7 bases). CDR1 LNHDA and CDR2 SQIVND come from the germline V gene (reference sequence). Trimming removed 7 bases from V and 3 bases from J, with 14 bases in between. The CDR3 is 14 amino acids. CDR3 sequence (DNA): TGTGCCAGTAAACGGGGGGCAGCGACAGATACGCAGTATTTT. It yields the protein CASKRGAATDTQYF.

The chain uses TRBV11-2 and TRBJ2-4; D is ambiguous. Germline loops: CDR1 SGHAT, CDR2 FQNNGV. V gave up 5 bases and J gave up 0 bases, with 5 bases separating them. CDR3 size: 13 residues. This CDR3 reads CASSPVAKNIQYF. The CDR3 coding sequence is TGTGCCAGCAGCCCCGTAGCCAAAAACATTCAGTACTTC.

The chain has TRBV20-1 and TRBJ1-3, with 7 positions matching TRBD1. Germline V gives CDR1 DFQATT, CDR2 SNEGSKA (reference sequence). This CDR3 has 15 residues. With V trimmed by 3 bases and J by 0 bases, 5 bases remained unmatched. CDR3 sequence reads: CSASGTANSGNTIYF. CDR3 coding DNA: TGCAGTGCTAGTGGGACAGCAAACTCTGGAAACACCATATATTTT.

The rearrangement uses TRBV14 and TRBJ1-1; 8 bases fit TRBD1. CDR3 size: 14 residues. The germline V gene encodes CDR1 SGHDN and CDR2 FVKESK. The V and J ends lost 7 bases and 1 base, in that order; junction bases with no gene match: 5. This CDR3 is CASTQGASNTEAFF. The CDR3 nucleotides are TGTGCCAGCACCCAGGGGGCTTCGAACACTGAAGCTTTCTTT.

The chain links TRBV19 to TRBJ1-1; 11 positions agree with TRBD1. The CDR3 runs 16 residues. Germline CDR1 LNHDA, CDR2 SQIVND (reference sequence). Trimming removed 6 bases from V and 3 bases from J; junction bases left unmatched: 9. The CDR3 protein is CASSSRTGGMYTEAFF. CDR3 sequence (DNA): TGTGCCAGTAGCAGCAGGACAGGGGGCATGTACACTGAAGCTTTCTTT.

This sequence joins TRBV2 and TRBJ2-2; a weak D match, TRBD1 (5 bases). V lost 4 bases and J lost 2, with 8 bases in between. In germline, CDR1 is SNHLY, CDR2 FYNNEI. CDR3 length: 14 residues. Here the CDR3 DNA reads TGTGCCAGCAGTGGGACAACAAACACCGGGGAGCTGTTTTTT. This sequence encodes CASSGTTNTGELFF. The full variable domain, completed using reference TRBV2 and TRBJ2-2, is EPEVTQTPSHQVTQMGQEVILRCVPISNHLYFYWYRQILGQKVEFLVSFYNNEISEKSEIFDDQFSVERPDGSNFTLKIRSTKLEDSAMYFCASSGTTNTGELFFGEGSRLTVL.